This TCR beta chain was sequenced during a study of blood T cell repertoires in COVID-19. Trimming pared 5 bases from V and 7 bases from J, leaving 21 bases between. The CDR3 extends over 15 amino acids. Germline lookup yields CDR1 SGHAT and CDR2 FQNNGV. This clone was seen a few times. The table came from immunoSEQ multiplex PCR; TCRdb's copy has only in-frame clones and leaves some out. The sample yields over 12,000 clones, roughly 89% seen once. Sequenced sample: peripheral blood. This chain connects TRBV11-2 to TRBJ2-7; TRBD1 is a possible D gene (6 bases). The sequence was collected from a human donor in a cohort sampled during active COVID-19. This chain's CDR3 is CASSPRGGTTEEQYF. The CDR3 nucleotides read TGTGCCAGCAGCCCCAGAGGGGGAACTACGGAAGAGCAGTACTTC.